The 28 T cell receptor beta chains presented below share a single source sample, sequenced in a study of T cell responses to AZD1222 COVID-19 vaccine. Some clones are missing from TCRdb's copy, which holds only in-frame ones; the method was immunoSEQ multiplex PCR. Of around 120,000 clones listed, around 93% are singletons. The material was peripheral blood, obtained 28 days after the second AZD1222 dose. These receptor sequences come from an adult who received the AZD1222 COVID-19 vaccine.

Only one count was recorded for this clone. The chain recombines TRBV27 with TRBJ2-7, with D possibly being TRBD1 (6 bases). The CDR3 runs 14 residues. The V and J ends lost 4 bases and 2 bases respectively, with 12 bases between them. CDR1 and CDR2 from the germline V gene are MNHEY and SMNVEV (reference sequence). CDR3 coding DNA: TGTGCCAGCAGTTCCAGGGGAAGGCCCTACGAGCAGTACTTC. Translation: CASSSRGRPYEQYF.

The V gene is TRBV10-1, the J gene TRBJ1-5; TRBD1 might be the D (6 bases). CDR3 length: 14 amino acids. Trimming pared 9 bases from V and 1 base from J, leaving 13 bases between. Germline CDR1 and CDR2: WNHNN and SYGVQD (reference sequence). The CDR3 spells CASTFRGSNQPQHF. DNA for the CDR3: TGCGCCAGTACCTTTAGGGGGAGCAATCAGCCCCAGCATTTT.

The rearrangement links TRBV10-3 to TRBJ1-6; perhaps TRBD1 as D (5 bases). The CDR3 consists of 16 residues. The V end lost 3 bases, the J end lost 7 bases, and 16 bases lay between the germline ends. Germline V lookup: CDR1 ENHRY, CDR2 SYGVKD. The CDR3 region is CAISDNRKAENSPLHF. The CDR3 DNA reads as TGTGCCATCAGTGATAACAGGAAGGCAGAAAATTCACCCCTCCACTTT.

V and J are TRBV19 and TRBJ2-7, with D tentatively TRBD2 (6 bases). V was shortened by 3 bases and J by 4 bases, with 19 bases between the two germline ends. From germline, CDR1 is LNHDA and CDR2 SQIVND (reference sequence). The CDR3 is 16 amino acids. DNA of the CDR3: TGTGCCAGTAGTATCCCTCCCGTCGCGGGGACTTACGAGCAGTACTTC. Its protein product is CASSIPPVAGTYEQYF. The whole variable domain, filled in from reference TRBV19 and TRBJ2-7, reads DGGITQSPKYLFRKEGQNVTLSCEQNLNHDAMYWYRQDPGQGLRLIYYSQIVNDFQKGDIAEGYSVSREKKESFPLTVTSAQKNPTAFYLCASSIPPVAGTYEQYFGPGTRLTVT.

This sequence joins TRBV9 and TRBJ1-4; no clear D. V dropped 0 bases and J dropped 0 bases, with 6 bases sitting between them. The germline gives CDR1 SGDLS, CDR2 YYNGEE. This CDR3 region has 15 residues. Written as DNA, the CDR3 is TGTGCCAGCAGCGTAGCAGGAGCAACTAATGAAAAACTGTTTTTT. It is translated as CASSVAGATNEKLFF.

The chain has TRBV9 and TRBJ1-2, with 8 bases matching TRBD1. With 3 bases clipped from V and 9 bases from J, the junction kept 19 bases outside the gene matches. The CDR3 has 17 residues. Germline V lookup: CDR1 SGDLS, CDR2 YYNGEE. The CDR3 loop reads CASSATSGGDLSSRYTF. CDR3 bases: TGTGCCAGCAGCGCGACCTCAGGGGGCGATCTCTCTAGTCGCTACACCTTC.

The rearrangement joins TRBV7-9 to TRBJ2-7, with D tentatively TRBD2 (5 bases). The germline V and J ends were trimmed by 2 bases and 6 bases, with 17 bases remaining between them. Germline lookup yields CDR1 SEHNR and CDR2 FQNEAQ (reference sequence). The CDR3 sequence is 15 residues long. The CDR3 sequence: CASSLLQAPTSEQYF. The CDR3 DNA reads TGTGCCAGCAGCTTATTGCAGGCCCCTACTAGCGAGCAGTACTTC. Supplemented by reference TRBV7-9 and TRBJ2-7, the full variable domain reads DTGVSQNPRHKITKRGQNVTFRCDPISEHNRLYWYRQTLGQGPEFLTYFQNEAQLEKSRLLSDRFSAERPKGSFSTLEIQRTEQGDSAMYLCASSLLQAPTSEQYFGPGTRLTVT.

CDR3 nucleotide sequence: TGTGCCAGCAGCCAAAGCGGCTACGAGCAGTACTTC. As protein: CASSQSGYEQYF. This chain uses TRBV14 with TRBJ2-7; possible D gene TRBD2, 5 bases. Trimming took off 2 bases at V and 3 bases at J, with 5 bases between the two ends. This CDR3 is built from 12 residues. CDR1 SGHDN and CDR2 FVKESK come from the germline V gene.

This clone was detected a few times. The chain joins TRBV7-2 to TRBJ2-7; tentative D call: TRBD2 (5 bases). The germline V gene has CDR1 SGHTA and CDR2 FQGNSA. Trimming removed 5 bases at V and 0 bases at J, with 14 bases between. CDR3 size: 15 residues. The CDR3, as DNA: TGTGCCAGCAGCCTGGGGAGCGAGAGCTCCTACGAGCAGTACTTC. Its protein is CASSLGSESSYEQYF.

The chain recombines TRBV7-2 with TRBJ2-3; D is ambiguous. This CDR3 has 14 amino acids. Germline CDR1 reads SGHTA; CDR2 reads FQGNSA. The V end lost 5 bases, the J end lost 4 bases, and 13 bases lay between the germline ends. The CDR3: CASSPAARADTQYF. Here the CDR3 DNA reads TGTGCCAGCAGCCCCGCGGCTAGGGCAGATACGCAGTATTTT.

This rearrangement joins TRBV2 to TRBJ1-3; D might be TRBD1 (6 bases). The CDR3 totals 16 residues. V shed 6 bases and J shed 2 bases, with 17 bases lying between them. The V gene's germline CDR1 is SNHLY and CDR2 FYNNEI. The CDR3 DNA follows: TGTGCCAGCAGCCAGACCCAGGGGTTCACTGGAAACACCATATATTTT. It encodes CASSQTQGFTGNTIYF.

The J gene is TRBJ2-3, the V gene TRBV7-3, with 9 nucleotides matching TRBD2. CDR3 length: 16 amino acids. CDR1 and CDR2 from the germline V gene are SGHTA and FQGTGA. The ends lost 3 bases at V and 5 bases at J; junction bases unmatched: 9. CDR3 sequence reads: CASSFSSTSGQDTQYF. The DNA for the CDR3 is TGTGCCAGCAGCTTCTCTTCGACTAGCGGACAAGATACGCAGTATTTT.

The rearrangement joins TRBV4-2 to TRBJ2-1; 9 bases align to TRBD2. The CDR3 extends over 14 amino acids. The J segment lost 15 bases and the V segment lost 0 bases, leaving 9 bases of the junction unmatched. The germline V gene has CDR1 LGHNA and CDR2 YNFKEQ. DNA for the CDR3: TGTGCCAGCAGCCAAGATGTAGCGGGAGATAAACTGTTCTTC. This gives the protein CASSQDVAGDKLFF.

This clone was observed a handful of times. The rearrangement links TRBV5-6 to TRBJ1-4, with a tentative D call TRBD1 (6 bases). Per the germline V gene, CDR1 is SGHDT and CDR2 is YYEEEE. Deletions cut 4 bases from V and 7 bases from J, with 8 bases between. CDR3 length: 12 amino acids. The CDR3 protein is CASSRGAEKLFF. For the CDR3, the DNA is TGTGCCAGCAGCAGGGGGGCTGAAAAACTGTTTTTT.

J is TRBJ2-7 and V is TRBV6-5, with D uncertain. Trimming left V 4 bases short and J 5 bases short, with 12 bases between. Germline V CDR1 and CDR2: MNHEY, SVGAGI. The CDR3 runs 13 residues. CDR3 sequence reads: CASSSTIPDEQYF. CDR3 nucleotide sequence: TGTGCCAGCAGTTCGACCATTCCGGACGAGCAGTACTTC.

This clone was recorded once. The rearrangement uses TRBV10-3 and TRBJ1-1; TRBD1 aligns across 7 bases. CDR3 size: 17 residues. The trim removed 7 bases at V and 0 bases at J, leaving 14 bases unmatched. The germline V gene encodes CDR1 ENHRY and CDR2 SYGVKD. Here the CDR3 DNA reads TGTGCCATCACCAAAGGGACAGAGGGGTATATGAACACTGAAGCTTTCTTT. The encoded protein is CAITKGTEGYMNTEAFF.

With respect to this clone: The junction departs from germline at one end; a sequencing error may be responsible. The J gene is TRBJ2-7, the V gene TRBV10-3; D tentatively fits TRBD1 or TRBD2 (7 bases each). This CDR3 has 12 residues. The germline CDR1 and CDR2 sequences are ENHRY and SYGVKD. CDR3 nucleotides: TGTGCCATCAGTGAGAGACAGGGACTACAAGGCTTC. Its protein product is CAISERQGLQGF.

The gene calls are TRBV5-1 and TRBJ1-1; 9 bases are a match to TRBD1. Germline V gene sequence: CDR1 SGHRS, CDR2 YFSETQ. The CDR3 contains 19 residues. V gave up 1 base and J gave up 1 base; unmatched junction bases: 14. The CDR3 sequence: CASSLWRHGTGLENTEAFF. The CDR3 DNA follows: TGCGCCAGCAGCTTGTGGCGTCACGGGACAGGGCTCGAGAACACTGAAGCTTTCTTT.

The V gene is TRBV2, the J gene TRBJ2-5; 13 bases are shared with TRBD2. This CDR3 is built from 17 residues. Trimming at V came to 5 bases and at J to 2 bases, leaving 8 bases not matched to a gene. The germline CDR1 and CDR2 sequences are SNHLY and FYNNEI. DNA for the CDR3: TGTGCCAGCAGTACGGGACTAGCGGGGCCAAAACAAGAGACCCAGTACTTC. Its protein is CASSTGLAGPKQETQYF. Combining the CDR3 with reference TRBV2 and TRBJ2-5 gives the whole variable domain EPEVTQTPSHQVTQMGQEVILRCVPISNHLYFYWYRQILGQKVEFLVSFYNNEISEKSEIFDDQFSVERPDGSNFTLKIRSTKLEDSAMYFCASSTGLAGPKQETQYFGPGTRLLVL.

The CDR3 loop is CAISEPRGPQYEQYF. The CDR3 DNA is TGTGCCATCAGTGAGCCGCGAGGGCCCCAATACGAGCAGTACTTC. The chain uses TRBV10-3 and TRBJ2-7, with a tentative D call TRBD2 (5 bases). Germline lookup yields CDR1 ENHRY and CDR2 SYGVKD. The length of the CDR3 is 15 residues. Trimming stripped 2 bases from V and 4 bases from J, with 15 bases between.

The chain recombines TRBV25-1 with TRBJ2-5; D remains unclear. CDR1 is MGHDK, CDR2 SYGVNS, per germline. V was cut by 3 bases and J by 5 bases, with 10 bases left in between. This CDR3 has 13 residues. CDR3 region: CASSDAAGETQYF. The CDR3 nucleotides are TGTGCCAGCAGTGATGCTGCCGGGGAGACCCAGTACTTC.

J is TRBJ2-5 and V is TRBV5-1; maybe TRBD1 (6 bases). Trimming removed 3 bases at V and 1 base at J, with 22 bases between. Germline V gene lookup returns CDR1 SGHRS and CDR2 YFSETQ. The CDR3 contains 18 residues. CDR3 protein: CASSSPFGQPNIQETQYF. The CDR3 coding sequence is TGCGCCAGCAGCTCCCCATTTGGACAGCCGAATATCCAAGAGACCCAGTACTTC.

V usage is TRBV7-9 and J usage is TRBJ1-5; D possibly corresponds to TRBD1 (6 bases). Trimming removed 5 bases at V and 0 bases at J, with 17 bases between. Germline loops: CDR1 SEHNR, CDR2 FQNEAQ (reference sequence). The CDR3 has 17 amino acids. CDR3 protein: CASSLGGGSYSNQPQHF. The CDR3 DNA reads TGTGCCAGCAGCCTGGGGGGCGGCAGCTATAGCAATCAGCCCCAGCATTTT.

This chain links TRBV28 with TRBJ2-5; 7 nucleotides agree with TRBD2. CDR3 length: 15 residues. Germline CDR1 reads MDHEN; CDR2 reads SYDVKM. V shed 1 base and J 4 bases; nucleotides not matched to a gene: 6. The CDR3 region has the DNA TGTGCCAGCAGTTTATACGGCGGGGGAATAGAGACCCAGTACTTC. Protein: CASSLYGGGIETQYF.

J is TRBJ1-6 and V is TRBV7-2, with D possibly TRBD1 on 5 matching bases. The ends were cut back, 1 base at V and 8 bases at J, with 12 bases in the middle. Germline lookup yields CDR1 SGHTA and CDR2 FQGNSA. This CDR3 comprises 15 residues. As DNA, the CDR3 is TGTGCCAGCAGCTTAGTGCCGACAGAGGATTCACCCCTCCACTTT. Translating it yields CASSLVPTEDSPLHF.

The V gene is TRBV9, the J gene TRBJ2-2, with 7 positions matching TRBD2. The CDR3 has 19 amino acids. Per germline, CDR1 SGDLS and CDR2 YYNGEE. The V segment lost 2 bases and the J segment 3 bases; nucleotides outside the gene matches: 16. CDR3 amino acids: CASSVHPDTSVGDTGELFF. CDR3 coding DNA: TGTGCCAGCAGCGTCCACCCGGACACTAGCGTAGGTGACACCGGGGAGCTGTTTTTT.

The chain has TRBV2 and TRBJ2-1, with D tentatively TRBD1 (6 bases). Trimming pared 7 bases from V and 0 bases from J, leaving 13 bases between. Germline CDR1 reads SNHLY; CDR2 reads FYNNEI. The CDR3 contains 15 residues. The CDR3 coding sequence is TGTGCCAGCACCCGGACAGCCCGCTCCTACAATGAGCAGTTCTTC. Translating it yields CASTRTARSYNEQFF.

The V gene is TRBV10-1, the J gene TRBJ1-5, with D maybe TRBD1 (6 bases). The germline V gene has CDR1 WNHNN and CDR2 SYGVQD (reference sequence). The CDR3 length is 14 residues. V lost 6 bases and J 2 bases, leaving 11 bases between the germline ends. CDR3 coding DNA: TGCGCCAGCAGGGAGGGGGTGGGCAATCAGCCCCAGCATTTT. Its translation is CASREGVGNQPQHF.